Reported below is one T cell receptor beta chain. These data come from a study of blood T cell repertoires in COVID-19. The overall study: From T cells, B-cell-depleted T cells, or PBMCs came the material, which was cDNA or gDNA.

Grouping used clinical history reported by participants in a survey and questionnaire. Source study methods: Estimated nucleated cell counts came from reference gene primer amplification. Measured with immunoSEQ multiplex PCR; TCRdb has only the in-frame clones, and not every one. Clone size and V and J calls were adopted from that table, with D and trimming inferred from the DNA. The sample holds approximately 220,000 clones, approximately 90% seen once. Sequenced sample: PBMCs or T cells enriched from blood (not recorded which). This receptor was obtained from a man aged 25-45 years who had recovered from COVID-19.

CDR3 coding DNA: TGTGCCTGGGCCACGGGACAGGGGAGGGATTCACCCCTCCACTTT. It specifies CAWATGQGRDSPLHF. This sequence joins TRBV30 and TRBJ1-6; 10 nucleotides line up with TRBD1. Unmatched junction bases numbered 9, after V lost 5 bases and J lost 8 bases. Germline V lookup: CDR1 GTSNPN, CDR2 SVGIG (reference sequence). The CDR3 has 15 amino acids.